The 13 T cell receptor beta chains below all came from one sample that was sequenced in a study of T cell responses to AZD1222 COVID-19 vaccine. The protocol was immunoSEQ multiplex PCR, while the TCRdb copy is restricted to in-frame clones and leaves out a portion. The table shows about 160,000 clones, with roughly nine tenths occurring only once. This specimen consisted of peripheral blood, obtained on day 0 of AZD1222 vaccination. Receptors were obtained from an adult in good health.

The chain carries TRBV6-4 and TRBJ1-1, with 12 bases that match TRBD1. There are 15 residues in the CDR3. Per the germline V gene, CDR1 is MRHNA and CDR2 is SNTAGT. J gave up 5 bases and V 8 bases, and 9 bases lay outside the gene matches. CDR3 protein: CASLQGGQGATEAFF. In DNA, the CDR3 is TGTGCCAGCCTACAAGGGGGACAGGGGGCGACTGAAGCTTTCTTT.

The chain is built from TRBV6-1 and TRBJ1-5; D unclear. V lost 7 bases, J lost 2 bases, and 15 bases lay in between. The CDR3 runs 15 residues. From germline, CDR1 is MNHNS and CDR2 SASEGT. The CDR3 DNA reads TGTGCCAGCACCCCGGCTACTGGGGGCAATCAGCCCCAGCATTTT. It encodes CASTPATGGNQPQHF.

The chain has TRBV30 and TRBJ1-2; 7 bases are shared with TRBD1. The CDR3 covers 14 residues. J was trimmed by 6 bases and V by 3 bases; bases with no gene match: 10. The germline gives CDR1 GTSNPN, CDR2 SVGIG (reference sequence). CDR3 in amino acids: CAWSPGQPTNGYTF. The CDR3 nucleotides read TGTGCCTGGAGCCCGGGACAGCCAACAAATGGCTACACCTTC.

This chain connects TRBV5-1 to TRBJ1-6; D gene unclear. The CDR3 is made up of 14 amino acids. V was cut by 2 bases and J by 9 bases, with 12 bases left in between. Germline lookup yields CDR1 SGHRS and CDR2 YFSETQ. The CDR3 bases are TGCGCCAGCAGCTTTGGATCAACTTCTTCACCCCTCCACTTT. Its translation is CASSFGSTSSPLHF.

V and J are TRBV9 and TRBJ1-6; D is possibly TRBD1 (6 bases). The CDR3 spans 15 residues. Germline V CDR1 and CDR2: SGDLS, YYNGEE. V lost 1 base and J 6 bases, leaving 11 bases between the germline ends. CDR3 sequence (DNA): TGTGCCAGCAGCGTAACAACAGGGTTTAATTCACCCCTCCACTTT. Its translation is CASSVTTGFNSPLHF.

The CDR3 DNA sequence: TGTGCCTGGAGTAAAGGGGACAATCAGCCCCAGCATTTT. The encoded protein is CAWSKGDNQPQHF. This chain connects TRBV30 to TRBJ1-5; D perhaps matches TRBD1 (5 bases). CDR3 length: 13 residues. The germline V gene has CDR1 GTSNPN and CDR2 SVGIG (reference sequence). V lost 2 bases to trimming and J lost 3 bases, with 8 bases between them.

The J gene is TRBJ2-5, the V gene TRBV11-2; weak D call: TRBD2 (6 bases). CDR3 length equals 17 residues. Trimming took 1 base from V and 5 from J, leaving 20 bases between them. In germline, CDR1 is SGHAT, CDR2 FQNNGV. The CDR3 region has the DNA TGTGCCAGCAGCTTAGTGATGGGGGACTCCCTACCTGAGACCCAGTACTTC. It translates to CASSLVMGDSLPETQYF.

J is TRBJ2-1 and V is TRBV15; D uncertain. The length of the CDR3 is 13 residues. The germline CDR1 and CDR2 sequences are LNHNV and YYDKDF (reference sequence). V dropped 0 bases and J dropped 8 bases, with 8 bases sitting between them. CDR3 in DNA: TGTGCCACCAGCAGAGATTTGGGCTATGAGCAGTTCTTC. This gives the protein CATSRDLGYEQFF.

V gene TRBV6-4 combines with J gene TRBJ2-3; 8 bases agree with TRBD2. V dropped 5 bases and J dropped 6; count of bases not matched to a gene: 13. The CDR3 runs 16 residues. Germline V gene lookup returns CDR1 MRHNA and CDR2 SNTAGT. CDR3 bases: TGTGCCAGCAGTCAACAAGCGGGAGCCGTTAGGGATACGCAGTATTTT. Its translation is CASSQQAGAVRDTQYF.

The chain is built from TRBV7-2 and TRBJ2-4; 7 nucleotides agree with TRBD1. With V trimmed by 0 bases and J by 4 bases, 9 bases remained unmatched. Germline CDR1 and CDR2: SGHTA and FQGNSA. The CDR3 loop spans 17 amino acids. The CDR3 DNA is TGTGCCAGCAGCTTAGCGCGGGTCGGGACAGAAAAAAACATTCAGTACTTC. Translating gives CASSLARVGTEKNIQYF.

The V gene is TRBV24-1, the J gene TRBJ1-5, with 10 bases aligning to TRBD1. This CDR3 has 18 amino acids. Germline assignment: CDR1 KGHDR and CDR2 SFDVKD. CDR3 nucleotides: TGTGCTCCCCCCCCGGACAGGGGGGAGGACCATAGCAATCAGCCCCAGCATTTT. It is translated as CAPPPDRGEDHSNQPQHF.

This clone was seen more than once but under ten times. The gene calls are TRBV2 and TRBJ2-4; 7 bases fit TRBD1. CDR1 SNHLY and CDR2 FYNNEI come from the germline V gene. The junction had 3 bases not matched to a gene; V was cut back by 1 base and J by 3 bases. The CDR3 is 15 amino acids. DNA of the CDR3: TGTGCCAGCAGTGAAGTTGGGACAGACAAAAACATTCAGTACTTC. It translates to CASSEVGTDKNIQYF. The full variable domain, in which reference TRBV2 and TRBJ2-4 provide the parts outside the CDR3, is EPEVTQTPSHQVTQMGQEVILRCVPISNHLYFYWYRQILGQKVEFLVSFYNNEISEKSEIFDDQFSVERPDGSNFTLKIRSTKLEDSAMYFCASSEVGTDKNIQYFGAGTRLSVL.

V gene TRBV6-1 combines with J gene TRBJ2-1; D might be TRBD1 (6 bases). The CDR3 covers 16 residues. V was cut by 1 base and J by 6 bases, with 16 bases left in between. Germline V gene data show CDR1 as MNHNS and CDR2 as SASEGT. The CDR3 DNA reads TGTGCCAGCAGTGAAGAGACAGGAGGCGCGGTCAATGAGCAGTTCTTC. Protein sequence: CASSEETGGAVNEQFF.